These 17 T cell receptor beta chains came from one sample sequenced in a study of control samples from healthy donors and cancer patients. Generated by immunoSEQ multiplex PCR, the TCRdb table keeps only in-frame clones and is missing some. The sample consists of about 190,000 clones, about 90% of them appearing once. Sequences were obtained from blood. The receptor set was obtained from a man aged 25-45 years in good health.

The chain carries TRBV6-5 and TRBJ1-4, with 10 bases identical to TRBD1. V lost 6 bases and J lost 8; bases outside the gene matches: 9. CDR3 length equals 15 residues. Germline CDR1 reads MNHEY; CDR2 reads SVGAGI. The CDR3 region is CASSRQGAGIEKLFF. As DNA, the CDR3 is TGTGCCAGCAGCAGACAGGGGGCAGGAATCGAAAAACTGTTTTTT.

This sequence joins TRBV19 and TRBJ2-1, with 9 bases fitting TRBD2. The CDR3 has 14 amino acids. With V trimmed by 1 base and J by 9 bases, 4 bases remained unmatched. Germline loops: CDR1 LNHDA, CDR2 SQIVND (reference sequence). The CDR3 is CASSIGGGASEQFF. CDR3 in DNA: TGTGCCAGTAGTATAGGCGGGGGGGCCAGTGAGCAGTTCTTC.

The DNA of the CDR3 is TGTGCCAGCAGCTTGGGACAGCACCTTTCCTACGAGCAGTACTTC. Its translation is CASSLGQHLSYEQYF. V is TRBV5-4 and J is TRBJ2-7; TRBD1 is a possible D gene (5 bases). The germline V and J ends were trimmed by 0 bases and 1 base, with 11 bases remaining between them. The CDR3 is 15 residues long. CDR1 and CDR2 (germline): SGHNT, YYREEE (reference sequence).

This clone came up a few times. This CDR3 reads CASSPDARVNEQFF. CDR3 sequence (DNA): TGTGCCAGCAGTCCTGACGCACGAGTTAATGAGCAGTTCTTC. This rearrangement joins TRBV7-9 to TRBJ2-1; D remains unclear. The CDR3 is 14 amino acids. Trimming removed 6 bases at V and 7 bases at J, with 16 bases between. CDR1 is SEHNR, CDR2 FQNEAQ, per germline (reference sequence).

The rearrangement joins TRBV11-2 to TRBJ2-7; no reliable D call. The V end lost 5 bases, the J end lost 2 bases, and 13 bases lay between the germline ends. Per the germline V gene, CDR1 is SGHAT and CDR2 is FQNNGV. CDR3 length: 14 amino acids. CDR3 nucleotides: TGTGCCAGCAGCCAAGAAGGCGGAACCTACGAGCAGTACTTC. It codes for CASSQEGGTYEQYF.

The rearrangement uses TRBV6-5 and TRBJ1-6; TRBD1 matches 10 bases. The CDR3 is 14 residues long. The trim removed 10 bases at V and 9 bases at J, leaving 9 bases unmatched. Germline V lookup: CDR1 MNHEY, CDR2 SVGAGI. The CDR3 region has the DNA TGTGCCACCACACCAGGACAGGGGGGTTCACCCCTCCACTTT. Its translation: CATTPGQGGSPLHF.

CDR3: CASSFHSNRGLYEQYF. The CDR3 DNA is TGTGCCAGCAGCTTCCATTCAAACAGGGGCTTATACGAGCAGTACTTC. The chain has TRBV11-1 and TRBJ2-7; 7 bases agree with TRBD1. Trimming at V came to 3 bases and at J to 4 bases, leaving 12 bases not matched to a gene. Germline CDR1 SGHAT, CDR2 FQDESV (reference sequence). The CDR3 contains 16 residues. Full variable domain (remainder filled in from reference TRBV11-1 and TRBJ2-7): EAEVAQSPRYKITEKSQAVAFWCDPISGHATLYWYRQILGQGPELLVQFQDESVVDDSQLPKDRFSAERLKGVDSTLKIQPAELGDSAMYLCASSFHSNRGLYEQYFGPGTRLTVT.

The chain couples TRBV18 to TRBJ2-1, with D unclear. The CDR3 is made up of 14 amino acids. V was cut by 3 bases and J by 4 bases, with 10 bases left in between. Germline-derived CDR1 and CDR2 are KGHSH and LQKENI. The CDR3: CASSPEFGYNEQFF. The CDR3 coding sequence is TGTGCCAGCTCACCTGAATTCGGGTACAATGAGCAGTTCTTC.

The chain employs TRBV27 and TRBJ1-5; TRBD1 aligns across 8 bases. Per the germline V gene, CDR1 is MNHEY and CDR2 is SMNVEV (reference sequence). V lost 3 bases to trimming and J lost 1 base; unmatched junction nucleotides: 2. The CDR3 spans 15 residues. CDR3 coding DNA: TGTGCCAGCAGTTTTCGACAGGGGAGCAATCAGCCCCAGCATTTT. This translates into CASSFRQGSNQPQHF.

V gene TRBV19 combines with J gene TRBJ2-3; TRBD2 agrees at 10 bases. The trim removed 7 bases at V and 2 bases at J, leaving 6 bases unmatched. CDR3 length: 15 residues. From germline, CDR1 is LNHDA and CDR2 SQIVND (reference sequence). CDR3 protein: CASKKGLATTDTQYF. The CDR3 DNA sequence: TGTGCCAGTAAAAAGGGACTAGCGACCACAGATACGCAGTATTTT.

The chain has TRBV6-5 and TRBJ1-2, with 11 bases that match TRBD1. CDR1 and CDR2 from the germline V gene are MNHEY and SVGAGI. After removal of 6 bases from V and 4 bases from J, the junction contained 4 bases not matched to a gene. The CDR3 is 14 residues long. CDR3 DNA: TGTGCCAGCAGGGGACAGGGGGGAATCTATGGCTACACCTTC. Its translation: CASRGQGGIYGYTF.

This chain links TRBV27 with TRBJ2-3; TRBD1 matches at 9 bases. The V gene end was trimmed by 8 bases and the J gene end by 4 bases; junction bases not matched to a gene: 16. The CDR3 is 17 amino acids. Germline V gives CDR1 MNHEY, CDR2 SMNVEV (reference sequence). The CDR3 DNA reads as TGTGCCAGCCGAAATTTGGGGGTGAACAGGGGGCCAGATACGCAGTATTTT. This codes for CASRNLGVNRGPDTQYF.

V is TRBV9 and J is TRBJ1-1; TRBD1 is a possible D gene (6 bases). Germline CDR1 reads SGDLS; CDR2 reads YYNGEE. With 3 bases removed from V and 1 base from J, the gap between germline ends came to 13 bases. The CDR3 extends over 15 amino acids. CDR3 residues: CASSELQGQNTEAFF. In DNA, the CDR3 is TGTGCCAGCAGCGAGCTTCAGGGGCAGAACACTGAAGCTTTCTTT.

The genes are TRBV30 and TRBJ2-1; weak D call: TRBD1 (6 bases). Trimming shortened V by 0 bases and J by 9 bases, and 15 bases separated the two germline ends. The CDR3 extends over 14 amino acids. The germline CDR1 and CDR2 sequences are GTSNPN and SVGIG (reference sequence). CDR3 sequence (DNA): TGTGCCTGGAGTGTACTGGGCAGGGGTGGTGAGCAGTTCTTC. Translating it yields CAWSVLGRGGEQFF.

The rearrangement links TRBV7-2 to TRBJ1-1; no clear D gene. The CDR3 loop spans 15 amino acids. Germline V lookup: CDR1 SGHTA, CDR2 FQGNSA. Trimming left V 5 bases short and J 1 base short, with 14 bases between. The CDR3 is CASSPGVRPNTEAFF. CDR3 DNA sequence: TGTGCCAGCAGCCCCGGTGTACGGCCGAACACTGAAGCTTTCTTT.

This rearrangement joins TRBV29-1 to TRBJ2-7; 7 bases are a match to TRBD1. J was trimmed by 4 bases and V by 1 base; bases with no gene match: 4. CDR3 length equals 13 residues. CDR1 SQVTM and CDR2 ANQGSEA come from the germline V gene. The CDR3 loop is CSVEGGGAYEQYF. The CDR3 bases are TGCAGCGTTGAAGGAGGGGGCGCGTACGAGCAGTACTTC.

This sequence joins TRBV4-1 and TRBJ2-3; D remains ambiguous. Germline CDR1 reads MGHRA; CDR2 reads YSYEKL. This CDR3 spans 13 amino acids. Trimming took off 4 bases at V and 4 bases at J, with 9 bases between the two ends. CDR3 in amino acids: CASSPRGADTQYF. The DNA for the CDR3 is TGCGCCAGCAGCCCACGTGGCGCAGATACGCAGTATTTT.